This T cell receptor beta chain came from a study of metastatic and nonmetastatic thyroid tumors. Study overall: Across peripheral blood and tumor or nodule tissue samples taken from malignant and benign thyroid patients, the repertoires were compared with one another. Study conclusions and caveats: In both blood and tumor samples, TCR beta diversity was reported significantly higher for malignant than benign nodules.

The CDR3 has 16 amino acids. V trimming: 3 bases; J trimming: 2 bases; junction bases outside the gene matches: 8. The germline CDR1 and CDR2 sequences are SGHAT and FQNNGV. Many counts were recorded for this clone. The antigen is unknown. TCRdb re-called the PCR reads through MiXCR. Here the sample spans about 50,000 clones, roughly 22% being singletons. None of the patients had undergone any treatment ahead of thyroid surgery. This chain uses TRBV11-2 with TRBJ2-7; 9 bases line up with TRBD2. The sample consisted of blood. The clonotype originates from a female donor with papillary thyroid cancer or a benign thyroid nodule (not recorded which). Some clones in this sample may be carry-over from other donors' samples. CDR3 region: CASSFEGIAGAYEQYF. The CDR3 DNA follows: TGTGCCAGCAGCTTTGAAGGGATAGCGGGAGCCTACGAGCAGTACTTC. The full variable domain, with the rest looked up from reference TRBV11-2 and TRBJ2-7, is EAGVAQSPRYKIIEKRQSVAFWCNPISGHATLYWYQQILGQGPKLLIQFQNNGVVDDSQLPKDRFSAERLKGVDSTLKIQPAKLEDSAVYLCASSFEGIAGAYEQYFGPGTRLTVT.